The rows below give T cell receptor beta chains drawn from one sample of a study of cytomegalovirus exposure and HLA in healthy donors. Sequencing used immunoSEQ multiplex PCR; TCRdb keeps in-frame clones, though not all of them. Among 120,000 or so clones listed, 75% to 80% were seen once. Sequences were obtained from PBMCs. These receptors were taken from a middle-aged woman in good health and CMV-seronegative. The CDR3 runs from the conserved cysteine through the conserved F or W. D genes are given only for firm matches. Where a row states a size, it is once, few, many or the class of an expanded clone; other rows omit it.

v_call	d_call	j_call	clone_size	cdr3_length	cdr3_aa	cdr3_nt
TRBV27	TRBD1	TRBJ2-7	few	13	CASGTGEAGEQYF	TGTGCCAGCGGAACAGGGGAAGCTGGTGAGCAGTACTTC
TRBV27	NA	TRBJ2-3	NA	17	CASSLEPLAFFGDTQYF	NA
TRBV5-1	TRBD2	TRBJ2-2	NA	13	CASHSGATGELFF	TGCGCCAGCCATAGCGGGGCAACCGGGGAGCTGTTTTTT
TRBV4-1	TRBD2	TRBJ2-7	NA	14	CASSQVGTSGEQYF	TGCGCCAGCAGCCAGGTTGGGACTAGCGGCGAGCAGTACTTC
TRBV13	TRBD1	TRBJ2-7	NA	15	CASSLGDRGGNVQYF	TGTGCCAGCAGCTTAGGGGACAGGGGGGGGAACGTGCAGTACTTC
TRBV27	TRBD2	TRBJ2-1	NA	15	CASSLLAGGQDEQFF	TGTGCCAGCAGTCTCCTAGCGGGAGGGCAAGATGAGCAGTTCTTC
TRBV28	NA	TRBJ1-4	NA	15	CASGGRGRINEKLFF	TGTGCCAGCGGGGGGCGGGGGCGCATTAATGAAAAACTGTTTTTT
TRBV7-2	NA	TRBJ2-3	NA	14	CASSFRRESDTQYF	TGTGCCAGCAGCTTTCGACGGGAGTCAGATACGCAGTATTTT
TRBV7-9	TRBD2	TRBJ2-1	NA	18	CSSSPRRLAGVGSREQFF	TGTTCCAGCAGCCCCAGGAGGCTAGCGGGAGTTGGTTCTCGGGAGCAGTTCTTC
TRBV6-5	TRBD1	TRBJ1-2	NA	13	CASRRDRDYGYTF	TGTGCCAGCAGGCGGGACAGGGACTATGGCTACACCTTC
TRBV11-2	NA	TRBJ2-3	NA	15	CASSARQASTDTQYF	TGTGCCAGCAGCGCCCGACAGGCGAGCACAGATACGCAGTATTTT
TRBV5-1	TRBD2	TRBJ2-7	NA	15	CASRRLAELSYEQYF	TGCGCCAGCAGACGACTAGCGGAACTCTCCTACGAGCAGTACTTC
TRBV19	NA	TRBJ1-2	NA	13	CASSPQGFYGYTF	TGTGCCAGTAGCCCCCAGGGGTTTTATGGCTACACCTTC
TRBV4-3	NA	TRBJ1-5	few	13	CASSQLQGTPQHF	TGCGCCAGCAGCCAATTACAGGGTACACCCCAGCATTTT
TRBV5-4	TRBD2	TRBJ2-1	NA	15	CASSSGSGRLDEQFF	TGTGCCAGCAGCTCTGGCAGCGGGAGGTTAGATGAGCAGTTCTTC
TRBV28	TRBD1	TRBJ2-7	NA	12	CASSPDRERQYF	TGTGCCAGCAGTCCTGACAGGGAGAGACAGTACTTC
TRBV19	NA	TRBJ1-5	NA	13	CASSIQFNQPQHF	TGTGCCAGTAGTATCCAGTTTAATCAGCCCCAGCATTTT
TRBV5-1	NA	TRBJ1-2	NA	14	CASSLVVANYGYTF	TGCGCCAGCAGCTTGGTGGTAGCTAACTATGGCTACACCTTC
TRBV5-4	TRBD2	TRBJ2-6	NA	15	CASSMGRAGANGLTF	TGTGCCAGCAGCATGGGGAGGGCTGGGGCCAACGGCCTGACTTTC
TRBV5-1	NA	TRBJ1-1	few	17	CASSPGGGGGMNTEAFF	TGCGCCAGCAGCCCCGGGGGCGGGGGGGGGATGAACACTGAAGCTTTCTTT
TRBV7-3	TRBD1	TRBJ1-2	NA	13	CASSGSQGDGYTF	TGTGCCAGCAGCGGCTCACAGGGGGATGGCTACACCTTC
TRBV7-2	TRBD2	TRBJ2-3	NA	16	CASSRRPSGNTDTQYF	TGTGCCAGCAGCCGGAGGCCTAGCGGGAATACAGATACGCAGTATTTT
TRBV7-9	TRBD1	TRBJ1-2	NA	15	CSSSGLRDRSVGYTF	TGTTCCAGCAGCGGTCTGCGGGACAGGTCGGTTGGCTACACCTTC
TRBV5-1	TRBD2	TRBJ2-7	few	14	CASSRGGRENEQYF	TGCGCCAGCAGCCGGGGCGGGAGGGAAAACGAGCAGTACTTC
TRBV28	TRBD1	TRBJ1-2	NA	13	CASRFRGQYGYTF	TGTGCCAGCAGGTTCAGGGGGCAATATGGCTACACCTTC
TRBV18	NA	TRBJ2-7	NA	15	CASSPPSKEDYEQYF	TGTGCCAGCTCACCACCTTCGAAGGAGGATTACGAGCAGTACTTC
TRBV29-1	NA	TRBJ1-2	once	12	CSVVVGSYGYTF	TGCAGCGTTGTAGTCGGTAGCTATGGCTACACCTTC
TRBV6-5	NA	TRBJ2-7	NA	14	CASSTSRRSYEQYF	TGTGCCAGCAGTACGTCCAGGCGCTCCTACGAGCAGTACTTC
TRBV1	NA	TRBJ2-1	NA	14	CTSAVAGGGNEQFF	TGCACCAGTGCCGTAGCGGGAGGGGGAAATGAGCAGTTCTTC
TRBV4-3	NA	TRBJ2-1	NA	15	CASSQEEGSYNEQFF	TGCGCCAGCAGCCAAGAAGAGGGCTCCTACAATGAGCAGTTCTTC
TRBV5-6	NA	TRBJ1-4	once	15	CASSSGYRTNEKLFF	TGTGCCAGCAGCTCCGGATACAGAACTAATGAAAAACTGTTTTTT
TRBV18	NA	TRBJ2-4	NA	15	CASSPASARKNIQYF	TGTGCCAGCTCACCAGCGAGCGCAAGAAAAAACATTCAGTACTTC
TRBV6-5	TRBD1	TRBJ1-2	few	14	CASTKTGGNYGYTF	TGTGCCAGCACCAAGACAGGGGGCAACTATGGCTACACCTTC
TRBV7-6	TRBD2	TRBJ2-7	NA	19	CASSQKVGVYGGRAYEQYF	TGTGCCAGCAGCCAAAAAGTGGGTGTCTACGGCGGGAGGGCCTACGAGCAGTACTTC
TRBV27	NA	TRBJ2-1	NA	12	CASSPPPREQFF	TGTGCCAGCAGTCCGCCTCCCAGAGAGCAGTTCTTC
TRBV28	NA	TRBJ1-5	NA	13	CASSPYRNQPQHF	TGTGCCAGCAGTCCCTACCGGAATCAGCCCCAGCATTTT
TRBV6-1	TRBD2	TRBJ2-1	few	15	CASSSGTSGHNEQFF	TGTGCCAGCAGTTCCGGGACTAGCGGGCATAATGAGCAGTTCTTC
TRBV7-2	TRBD1	TRBJ2-7	once	16	CASSLTGTGGIYEQYF	TGTGCCAGCAGCTTAACCGGGACAGGGGGTATCTACGAGCAGTACTTC
TRBV2	NA	TRBJ2-1	NA	14	CASRVGSSYNEQFF	TGTGCCAGCAGGGTCGGGAGCTCCTACAATGAGCAGTTCTTC
TRBV10-3	NA	TRBJ2-1	once	16	CAISDGTLSGGNEQFF	TGTGCCATCAGTGACGGAACCCTTAGCGGAGGGAATGAGCAGTTCTTC
TRBV4-1	TRBD2	TRBJ2-3	NA	18	CASSQTSSGRTPPPTQYF	TGCGCCAGCAGCCAAACCTCTAGCGGGAGAACCCCTCCCCCTACGCAGTATTTT
TRBV5-1	NA	TRBJ1-6	few	15	CASRRQASYNSPLHF	TGCGCCAGCCGCCGCCAGGCCTCCTATAATTCACCCCTCCACTTT
TRBV19	NA	TRBJ1-6	NA	12	CASSPPNSPLHF	TGTGCCAGTAGTCCCCCGAATTCACCCCTCCACTTT
TRBV7-2	NA	TRBJ1-1	NA	12	CASSLGGERAFF	TGTGCCAGCAGCTTGGGGGGGGAGCGAGCTTTCTTT
TRBV23-1	TRBD2	TRBJ2-2	NA	17	CASSRTFSGTNTGELFF	TGCGCCAGCAGTCGAACCTTTAGCGGGACGAACACCGGGGAGCTGTTTTTT
TRBV19	TRBD1	TRBJ1-5	once	14	CATRYQGGNQPQHF	TGTGCCACCCGTTACCAGGGGGGCAATCAGCCCCAGCATTTT
TRBV7-2	TRBD1	TRBJ2-7	NA	14	CASSQRRGPGEQYF	TGTGCCAGCAGCCAGAGAAGGGGGCCAGGGGAGCAGTACTTC
TRBV7-9	TRBD2	TRBJ2-3	NA	16	CASSSIAGGTSDTQYF	TGTGCCAGCAGCTCGATAGCGGGAGGGACTTCAGATACGCAGTATTTT
TRBV5-1	NA	TRBJ2-5	NA	13	CASAYTGQETQYF	TGCGCCAGCGCTTATACAGGACAAGAGACCCAGTACTTC
TRBV5-1	TRBD2	TRBJ2-7	once	17	CASSLGPSSGRTYEQYF	TGCGCCAGCAGCTTGGGTCCCTCTAGCGGGAGAACCTACGAGCAGTACTTC
TRBV28	TRBD1	TRBJ2-1	NA	14	CASSSGQGYNEQFF	TGTGCCAGCAGTTCCGGACAGGGCTACAATGAGCAGTTCTTC
TRBV15	TRBD1	TRBJ1-2	NA	20	CATSRVREGTGSTIRHGYTF	TGTGCCACCAGCAGAGTACGAGAGGGGACAGGGTCTACGATTCGTCACGGCTACACCTTC
TRBV21-1	NA	TRBJ2-6	once	17	CASSTPPGFSGANVLTF	TGTGCCAGCAGCACACCTCCCGGGTTCTCTGGGGCCAACGTCCTGACTTTC
TRBV7-9	NA	TRBJ2-7	NA	12	CSSRDRGGEQYF	TGTTCCAGCCGAGACAGGGGAGGGGAGCAGTACTTC
TRBV28	NA	TRBJ2-1	few	14	CASSFRFRVLEQFF	TGTGCCAGCAGTTTCCGTTTCAGGGTTCTTGAGCAGTTCTTC
TRBV7-9	NA	TRBJ1-2	NA	13	CSSSFDSIYGYTF	TGTTCCAGCAGCTTCGACAGTATCTATGGCTACACCTTC
TRBV4-1	TRBD1	TRBJ1-1	NA	14	CASSHGTGGTEAFF	TGCGCCAGCAGCCACGGGACAGGGGGGACTGAAGCTTTCTTT
TRBV28	TRBD1	TRBJ2-1	NA	16	CASSSTGTGGLNEQFF	TGTGCCAGCAGTTCAACTGGGACAGGGGGCTTGAATGAGCAGTTCTTC
TRBV19	NA	TRBJ1-2	NA	13	CASTPDYRDGYTF	TGTGCCAGTACTCCCGACTATCGGGATGGCTACACCTTC
TRBV7-2	TRBD1	TRBJ1-2	NA	13	CASSLVGGDGYTF	TGTGCCAGCAGCTTAGTAGGGGGCGATGGCTACACCTTC